The 9 T cell receptor beta chains below come from one sample, sequenced in a study of blood T cell repertoires in COVID-19. The assay was immunoSEQ multiplex PCR, and TCRdb's table has in-frame clones only and misses some. There are about 75,000 clones in the sample; 85% to 90% occur only once, and approximately 19% lies in the top ten. Source material: peripheral blood. The receptors derive from a human donor in a cohort sampled during active COVID-19.

This clone was counted once. Here the CDR3 DNA reads TGTGCCAGCTCATCCCGGGACAGGGGCCAAGAGACCCAGTACTTC. Residues: CASSSRDRGQETQYF. The J gene is TRBJ2-5, the V gene TRBV18; 10 positions agree with TRBD1. Trimming at V came to 5 bases and at J to 1 base, leaving 4 bases not matched to a gene. Per germline, CDR1 KGHSH and CDR2 LQKENI. The CDR3 consists of 15 residues.

This clone was detected once. This rearrangement joins TRBV2 to TRBJ1-3, with 7 bases fitting TRBD1. In germline, CDR1 is SNHLY, CDR2 FYNNEI. The ends lost 6 bases at V and 0 bases at J; junction bases unmatched: 5. The CDR3 covers 15 residues. CDR3 sequence (DNA): TGTGCCAGCAGCATGGGACAGCCCTCTGGAAACACCATATATTTT. Encoded protein: CASSMGQPSGNTIYF.

V usage is TRBV7-8 and J usage is TRBJ1-5, with D unclear. Trimming removed 1 base at V and 4 bases at J, with 17 bases between. The CDR3 totals 17 residues. Germline V gene data show CDR1 as SGHVS and CDR2 as FQNEAQ. This CDR3 is CASSLVRVNNYNQPQHF. CDR3 coding DNA: TGTGCCAGCAGCTTAGTGAGGGTCAACAACTATAATCAGCCCCAGCATTTT.

The chain carries TRBV5-1 and TRBJ1-1; D is perhaps TRBD1 (6 bases). The V end lost 4 bases, the J end lost 1 base, and 11 bases lay between the germline ends. This CDR3 spans 14 amino acids. Germline assignment: CDR1 SGHRS and CDR2 YFSETQ. The CDR3 DNA is TGCGCCAGCAGCCCACCACAGGGGAACACTGAAGCTTTCTTT. Residues: CASSPPQGNTEAFF.

The J gene is TRBJ1-6, the V gene TRBV4-1; 11 nucleotides agree with TRBD1. Germline-derived CDR1 and CDR2 are MGHRA and YSYEKL. The CDR3 has 16 residues. Trimming at V came to 3 bases and at J to 10 bases, leaving 8 bases not matched to a gene. The CDR3 bases are TGCGCCAGCAGCCATGGGGACAGGGGGAAAAGATCACCCCTCCACTTT. This sequence encodes CASSHGDRGKRSPLHF.

For the CDR3, the DNA is TGTGCCAGCAGCCCCGACAGGGGGAATTCACCCCTCCACTTT. Translating gives CASSPDRGNSPLHF. The rearrangement uses TRBV6-6 and TRBJ1-6, with 9 bases lining up with TRBD1. Germline lookup yields CDR1 MNHNY and CDR2 SVGAGI (reference sequence). Unmatched junction bases numbered 4, after V lost 6 bases and J lost 7 bases. The CDR3 loop spans 14 amino acids.

This clone has just a few counts. The V call is TRBV9, the J call TRBJ1-2; D is perhaps TRBD1 (5 bases). This CDR3 spans 13 amino acids. Trimming left V 9 bases short and J 0 bases short, with 12 bases between. From germline, CDR1 is SGDLS and CDR2 YYNGEE. The chain's CDR3 is CANKTESNYGYTF. The CDR3 DNA reads TGTGCCAACAAGACAGAGTCTAACTATGGCTACACCTTC.

V and J are TRBV15 and TRBJ2-5, with D possibly matching TRBD2 (6 bases). V shed 0 bases and J shed 5 bases, with 13 bases lying between them. CDR3 length: 15 amino acids. The V gene's germline CDR1 is LNHNV and CDR2 YYDKDF (reference sequence). The DNA for the CDR3 is TGTGCCACCAGCAGAGATCGAGGCGGGACCGAGACCCAGTACTTC. Translation gives CATSRDRGGTETQYF.

The chain is built from TRBV4-3 and TRBJ1-1, with a possible D match to TRBD1 (6 bases). This CDR3 has 13 amino acids. Germline V gene lookup returns CDR1 LGHNA and CDR2 YSLEER. V lost 0 bases and J 10 bases, leaving 12 bases between the germline ends. The CDR3 protein is CASSQDRSGVAFF. The CDR3 nucleotides are TGCGCCAGCAGCCAAGATCGATCAGGGGTAGCTTTCTTT.